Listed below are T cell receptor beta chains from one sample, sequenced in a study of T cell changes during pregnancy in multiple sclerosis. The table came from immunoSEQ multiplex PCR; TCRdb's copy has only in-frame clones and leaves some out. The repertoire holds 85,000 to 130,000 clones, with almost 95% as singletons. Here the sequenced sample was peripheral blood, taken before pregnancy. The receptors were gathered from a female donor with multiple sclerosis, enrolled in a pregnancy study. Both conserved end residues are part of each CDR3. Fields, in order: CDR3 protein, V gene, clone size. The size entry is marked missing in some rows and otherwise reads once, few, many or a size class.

CASSGGGLRNTIYF	TRBV5-8	NA
CASSFLNEKLFF	TRBV7-9	NA
CASSLSSGSYEQYF	TRBV5-1	NA
CASSFSRDRGNEQYF	TRBV4-1	NA
CASSLGLAGVEEQYF	TRBV5-5	once
CAWAGLFSGGYTF	TRBV30	NA
CASSLGGRTDTQYF	TRBV7-7	NA
CSVVPPGGTGELFF	TRBV29-1	NA
CASSRLRAANQPQHF	TRBV28	NA
CASSTGRGLREPQHF	TRBV6-6	NA
CASSLGGRGEQFF	TRBV5-1	NA
CASSPGVAGVETQYF	TRBV18	NA
CASSATGGLNQPQHF	TRBV9	once
CASSLSSPTDTQYF	TRBV7-8	NA
CASIPLGRTQETQYF	TRBV28	NA
CASSREGYNEQFF	TRBV5-1	NA
CASSPPLVGGSTYEQYF	TRBV5-1	NA
CASSILALGTGNGYTF	TRBV19	once
CASSSQGSAQPQHF	TRBV18	NA
CASSQTGLAGTKQFF	TRBV4-3	NA
CASSHGTGTGYGYTF	TRBV7-9	NA
CASSHLIMGGFKLNEQFF	TRBV4-1	NA
CASSQLLRGGANEAFF	TRBV4-1	NA
CASSLVGAEITEAFF	TRBV5-1	NA
CASSQDASGDFREKLFF	TRBV4-1	NA
CASSEAYRSSYEQYF	TRBV6-1	once
CACAGTGVTGELFF	TRBV5-1	NA
CASSEMGGTGEQYF	TRBV6-1	NA
CASSSGTGRSNQPQHF	TRBV7-8	NA
CASSFPLAGGGGNQETQYF	TRBV28	NA
CAWRLVVNTEAFF	TRBV30	once
CASSLWQGVGNEQFF	TRBV5-1	NA
CASSLVRTGNYEQYF	TRBV11-2	NA
CASSQDRQGANTDTQYF	TRBV4-1	NA
CASSLSGQGMQPQHF	TRBV13	NA
CASSLGGREGQYEQYF	TRBV11-2	NA
CASSFGGSSYNEQFF	TRBV19	NA
CASSTEDRINYGYTF	TRBV7-9	NA
CASGLAGGFEQFF	TRBV6-5	NA
CASSLGQGGLAEQYF	TRBV5-4	NA
CASTSTGAYGYTF	TRBV28	NA
CAWQGTGEKLFF	TRBV30	once
CASSHGGGPGNEQFF	TRBV7-8	once
CASNSGRVSYEQYF	TRBV5-1	NA
CASSWGQVDNYGYTF	TRBV28	NA
CASSKQGQPTNEKLFF	TRBV4-1	NA
CASSYKMESYTEAFF	TRBV6-5	NA
CASSDSGASYEQYF	TRBV2	NA
CASSLVGSSPVGQFF	TRBV5-1	NA
CASSEGQLLYEQYF	TRBV2	once
CASSEAMGTGGAGELFF	TRBV6-1	NA
CASSLGVYTDTQYF	TRBV13	NA
CASSDLRAGNSHEQYF	TRBV6-1	NA
CASSGGQGAYEQYF	TRBV5-1	NA
CASSTTTGGTDTQYF	TRBV5-4	NA
CASSFSGANVLTF	TRBV27	NA
CASSLLQGALGEQYF	TRBV28	NA
CASSHLQGGTGELFF	TRBV6-6	NA
CASSLAPTEFNYGYTF	TRBV5-1	NA